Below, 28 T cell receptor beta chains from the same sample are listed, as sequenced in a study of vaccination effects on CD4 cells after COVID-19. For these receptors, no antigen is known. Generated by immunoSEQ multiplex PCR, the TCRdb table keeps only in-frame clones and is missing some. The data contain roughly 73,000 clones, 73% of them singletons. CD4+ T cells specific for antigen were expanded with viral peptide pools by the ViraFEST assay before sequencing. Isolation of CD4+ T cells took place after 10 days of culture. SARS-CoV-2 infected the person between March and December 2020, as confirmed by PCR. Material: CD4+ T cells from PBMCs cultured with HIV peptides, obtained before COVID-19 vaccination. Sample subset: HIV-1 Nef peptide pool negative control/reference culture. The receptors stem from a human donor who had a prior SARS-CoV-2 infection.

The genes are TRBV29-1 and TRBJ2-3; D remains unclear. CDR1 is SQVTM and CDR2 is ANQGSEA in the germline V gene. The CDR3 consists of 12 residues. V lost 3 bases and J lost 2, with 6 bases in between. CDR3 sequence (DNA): TGCAGCGTTGACACCGCCACAGATACGCAGTATTTT. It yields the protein CSVDTATDTQYF.

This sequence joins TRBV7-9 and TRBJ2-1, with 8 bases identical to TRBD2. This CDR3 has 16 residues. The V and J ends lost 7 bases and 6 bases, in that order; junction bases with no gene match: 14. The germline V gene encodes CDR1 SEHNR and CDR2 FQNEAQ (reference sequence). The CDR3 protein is CASNPPGSGSGNEQFF. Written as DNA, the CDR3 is TGTGCCAGCAACCCACCCGGCAGCGGGAGTGGCAATGAGCAGTTCTTC.

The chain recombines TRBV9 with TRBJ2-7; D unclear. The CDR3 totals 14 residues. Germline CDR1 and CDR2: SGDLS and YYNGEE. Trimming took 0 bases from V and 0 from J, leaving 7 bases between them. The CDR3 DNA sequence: TGTGCCAGCAGCGTAGATGGAGCCTCCTACGAGCAGTACTTC. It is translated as CASSVDGASYEQYF.

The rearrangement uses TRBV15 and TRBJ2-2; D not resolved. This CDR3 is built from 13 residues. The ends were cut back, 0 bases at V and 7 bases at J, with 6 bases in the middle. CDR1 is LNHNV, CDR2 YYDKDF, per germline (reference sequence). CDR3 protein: CATSRDPGGELFF. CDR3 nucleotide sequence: TGTGCCACCAGCAGAGATCCGGGCGGGGAGCTGTTTTTT.

CDR3 sequence: CASSLDRTGELFF. CDR3 nucleotide sequence: TGTGCCAGCAGTTTAGACCGAACCGGGGAGCTGTTTTTT. This chain uses TRBV12-3 or TRBV12-4 with TRBJ2-2, with unresolved D. V lost 1 base and J lost 5, with 5 bases in between. The CDR3 has 13 amino acids.

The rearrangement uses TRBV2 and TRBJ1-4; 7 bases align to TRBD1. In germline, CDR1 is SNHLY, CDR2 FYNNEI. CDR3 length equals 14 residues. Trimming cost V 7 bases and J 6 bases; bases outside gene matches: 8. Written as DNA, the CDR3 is TGTGCCAGCACGGGGGAGACAGGGTATGAAAAACTGTTTTTT. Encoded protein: CASTGETGYEKLFF.

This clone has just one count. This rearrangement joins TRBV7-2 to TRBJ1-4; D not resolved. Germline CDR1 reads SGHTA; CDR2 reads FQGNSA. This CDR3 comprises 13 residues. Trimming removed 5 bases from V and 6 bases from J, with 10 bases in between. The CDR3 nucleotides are TGTGCCAGCAGCCTAGGCCTTGATGAAAAACTGTTTTTT. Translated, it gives CASSLGLDEKLFF.

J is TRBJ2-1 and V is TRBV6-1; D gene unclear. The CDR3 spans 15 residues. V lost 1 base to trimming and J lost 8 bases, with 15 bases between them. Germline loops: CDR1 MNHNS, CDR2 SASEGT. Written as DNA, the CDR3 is TGTGCCAGCAGTGAAGTAGCACCACTACTCTATGAGCAGTTCTTC. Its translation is CASSEVAPLLYEQFF.

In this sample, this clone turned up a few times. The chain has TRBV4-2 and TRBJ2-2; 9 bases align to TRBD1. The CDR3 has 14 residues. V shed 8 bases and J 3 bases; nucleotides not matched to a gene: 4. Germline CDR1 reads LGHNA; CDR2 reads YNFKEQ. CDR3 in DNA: TGTGCCAGCCGGGGACAGGGAGACACCGGGGAGCTGTTTTTT. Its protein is CASRGQGDTGELFF.

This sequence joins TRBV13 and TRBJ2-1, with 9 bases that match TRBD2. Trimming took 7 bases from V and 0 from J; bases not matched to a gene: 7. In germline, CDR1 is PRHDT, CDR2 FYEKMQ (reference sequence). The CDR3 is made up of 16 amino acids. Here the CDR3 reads CASKLSGSFSYNEQFF. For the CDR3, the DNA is TGTGCCAGCAAGCTTAGCGGGAGTTTCTCCTACAATGAGCAGTTCTTC.

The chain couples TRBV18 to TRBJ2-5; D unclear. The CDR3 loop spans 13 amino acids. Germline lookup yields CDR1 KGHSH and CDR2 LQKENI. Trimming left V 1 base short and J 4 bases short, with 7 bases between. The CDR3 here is CASSPHGRETQYF. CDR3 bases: TGTGCCAGCTCACCACACGGGCGAGAGACCCAGTACTTC.

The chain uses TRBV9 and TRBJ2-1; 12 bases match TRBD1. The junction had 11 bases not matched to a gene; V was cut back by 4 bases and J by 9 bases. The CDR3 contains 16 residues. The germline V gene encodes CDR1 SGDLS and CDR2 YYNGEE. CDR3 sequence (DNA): TGTGCCAGCAGCACCGGACCGGGACAGGGGGCTGGTGAGCAGTTCTTC. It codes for CASSTGPGQGAGEQFF.

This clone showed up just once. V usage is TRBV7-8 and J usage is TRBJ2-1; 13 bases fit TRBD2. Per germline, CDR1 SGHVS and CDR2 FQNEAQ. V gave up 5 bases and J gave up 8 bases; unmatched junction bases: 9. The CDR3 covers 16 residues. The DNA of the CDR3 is TGTGCCAGCAGCCCTAGGACTAGCGGGAGTGTAGATGAGCAGTTCTTC. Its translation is CASSPRTSGSVDEQFF.

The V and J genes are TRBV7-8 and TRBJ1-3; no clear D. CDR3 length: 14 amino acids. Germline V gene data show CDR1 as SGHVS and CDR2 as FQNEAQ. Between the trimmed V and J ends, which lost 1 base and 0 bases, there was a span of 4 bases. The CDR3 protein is CASSLGNSGNTIYF. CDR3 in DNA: TGTGCCAGCAGCTTAGGGAACTCTGGAAACACCATATATTTT.

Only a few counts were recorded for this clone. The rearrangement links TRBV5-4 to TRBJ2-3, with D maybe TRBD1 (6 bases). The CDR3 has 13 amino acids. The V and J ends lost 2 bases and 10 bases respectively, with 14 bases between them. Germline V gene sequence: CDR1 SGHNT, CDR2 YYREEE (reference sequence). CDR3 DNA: TGTGCCAGCAGCTTATCTTCGGACAGTCCGCAGTATTTT. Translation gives CASSLSSDSPQYF.

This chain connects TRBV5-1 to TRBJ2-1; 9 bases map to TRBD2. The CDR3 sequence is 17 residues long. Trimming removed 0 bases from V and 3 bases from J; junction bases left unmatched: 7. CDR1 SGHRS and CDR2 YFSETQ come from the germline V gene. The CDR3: CASSLVSSGRGYNEQFF. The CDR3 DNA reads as TGCGCCAGCAGCTTGGTGAGTAGCGGGAGAGGCTACAATGAGCAGTTCTTC.

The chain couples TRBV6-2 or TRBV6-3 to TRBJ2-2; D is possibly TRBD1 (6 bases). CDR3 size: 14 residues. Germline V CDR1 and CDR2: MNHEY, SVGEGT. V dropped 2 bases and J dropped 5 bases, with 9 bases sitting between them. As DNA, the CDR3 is TGTGCCAGCAGTTACCGGCAGGGGACCGGGGAGCTGTTTTTT. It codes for CASSYRQGTGELFF.

The CDR3, as DNA: TGTGCCAGTAGTATGGGCCTAGTCGGTTTCTTC. Translation gives CASSMGLVGFF. The chain joins TRBV19 to TRBJ2-1, with unresolved D. Germline V lookup: CDR1 LNHDA, CDR2 SQIVND (reference sequence). V was trimmed by 3 bases and J by 16 bases, leaving 13 bases between them. The CDR3 is made up of 11 amino acids. The full variable domain, with the rest looked up from reference TRBV19 and TRBJ2-1, is DGGITQSPKYLFRKEGQNVTLSCEQNLNHDAMYWYRQDPGQGLRLIYYSQIVNDFQKGDIAEGYSVSREKKESFPLTVTSAQKNPTAFYLCASSMGLVGFFGPGTRLTVL.

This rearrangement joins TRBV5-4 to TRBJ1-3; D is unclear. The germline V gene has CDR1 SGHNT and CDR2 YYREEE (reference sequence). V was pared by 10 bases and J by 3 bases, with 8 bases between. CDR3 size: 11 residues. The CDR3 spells CASSSGNTIYF. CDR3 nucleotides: TGTGCCTCGTCGAGTGGAAACACCATATATTTT. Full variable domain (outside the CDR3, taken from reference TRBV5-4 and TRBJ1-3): ETGVTQSPTHLIKTRGQQVTLRCSSQSGHNTVSWYQQALGQGPQFIFQYYREEENGRGNFPPRFSGLQFPNYSSELNVNALELDDSALYLCASSSGNTIYFGEGSWLTVV.

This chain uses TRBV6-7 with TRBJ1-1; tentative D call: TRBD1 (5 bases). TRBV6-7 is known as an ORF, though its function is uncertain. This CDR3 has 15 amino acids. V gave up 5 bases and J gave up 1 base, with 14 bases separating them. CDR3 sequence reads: CASSQRGHPNTEAFF. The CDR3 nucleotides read TGTGCCAGCAGTCAGCGCGGACACCCGAACACTGAAGCTTTCTTT.

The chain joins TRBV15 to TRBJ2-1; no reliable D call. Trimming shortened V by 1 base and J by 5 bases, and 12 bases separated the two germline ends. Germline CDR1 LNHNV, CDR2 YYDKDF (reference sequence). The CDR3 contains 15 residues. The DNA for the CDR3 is TGTGCCACCAGCAGAGCGGACCCCTGGGACAATGAGCAGTTCTTC. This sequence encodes CATSRADPWDNEQFF.

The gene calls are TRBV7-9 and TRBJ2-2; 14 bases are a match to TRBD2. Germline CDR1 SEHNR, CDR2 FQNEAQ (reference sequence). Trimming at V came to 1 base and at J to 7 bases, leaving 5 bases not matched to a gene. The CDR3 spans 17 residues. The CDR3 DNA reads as TGTGCCAGCAGCTTAGGGGGACTAGCGGGAGTCCTCGGGGAGCTGTTTTTT. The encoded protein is CASSLGGLAGVLGELFF.

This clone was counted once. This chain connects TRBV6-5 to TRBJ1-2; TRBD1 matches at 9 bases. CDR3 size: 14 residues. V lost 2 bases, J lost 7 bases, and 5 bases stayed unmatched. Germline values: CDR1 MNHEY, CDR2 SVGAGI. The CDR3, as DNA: TGTGCCAGCAGTTACGGACAGGGGAACGGTGGCTACACCTTC. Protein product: CASSYGQGNGGYTF.

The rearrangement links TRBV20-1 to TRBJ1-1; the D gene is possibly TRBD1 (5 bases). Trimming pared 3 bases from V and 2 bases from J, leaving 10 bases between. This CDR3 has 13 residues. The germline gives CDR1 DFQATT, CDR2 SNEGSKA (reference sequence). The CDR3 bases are TGCAGTGCTAGTGGGGGAGTAAACACTGAAGCTTTCTTT. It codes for CSASGGVNTEAFF.

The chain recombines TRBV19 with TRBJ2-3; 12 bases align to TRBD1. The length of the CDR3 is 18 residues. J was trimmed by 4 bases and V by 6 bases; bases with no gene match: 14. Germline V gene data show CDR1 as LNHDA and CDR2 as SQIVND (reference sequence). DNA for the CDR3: TGTGCCAGTAGAAGGACCGGGACAGGGGGCTCTTGGGCAGATACGCAGTATTTT. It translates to CASRRTGTGGSWADTQYF. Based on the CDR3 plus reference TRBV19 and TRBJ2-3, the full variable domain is DGGITQSPKYLFRKEGQNVTLSCEQNLNHDAMYWYRQDPGQGLRLIYYSQIVNDFQKGDIAEGYSVSREKKESFPLTVTSAQKNPTAFYLCASRRTGTGGSWADTQYFGPGTRLTVL.

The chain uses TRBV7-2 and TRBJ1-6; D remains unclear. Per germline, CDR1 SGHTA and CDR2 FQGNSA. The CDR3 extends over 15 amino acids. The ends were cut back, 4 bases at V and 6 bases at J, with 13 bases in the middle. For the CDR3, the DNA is TGTGCCAGCAGCTCTAACAGAGTACCTAATTCACCCCTCCACTTT. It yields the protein CASSSNRVPNSPLHF.

In nucleotides, the CDR3 is TGTGCCAGCCCCCCGTCCCGGGTCAGGGGGGCAGATACGCAGTATTTT. Translation: CASPPSRVRGADTQYF. The chain has TRBV28 and TRBJ2-3; D perhaps matches TRBD1 (7 bases). The V end was cut by 8 bases, the J end by 4 bases, with 22 bases between. The germline CDR1 and CDR2 sequences are MDHEN and SYDVKM. This CDR3 comprises 16 residues.

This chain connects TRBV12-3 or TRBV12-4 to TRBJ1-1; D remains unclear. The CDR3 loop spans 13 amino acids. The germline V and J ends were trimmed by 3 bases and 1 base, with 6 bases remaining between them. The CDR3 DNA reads TGTGCCAGCAGTTTCACACAGAACACTGAAGCTTTCTTT. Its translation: CASSFTQNTEAFF.